Below are 26 T cell receptor beta chains sequenced from a single sample in a study of shared clonotypes between healthy human individuals. Method: immunoSEQ multiplex PCR; TCRdb's copy keeps in-frame clones and lacks some. The data show roughly 2.6 million clones, approximately 92% seen once. Sequenced input: naive CD4+ T cells sorted from blood. Subset reported: CD45RA+ positively selected. The receptors shown here come from a man between 18 and 29 years old in good health.

The genes are TRBV12-1 and TRBJ1-5; TRBD1, as called in the table, went unchecked against the DNA. TRBV12-1 is given as a pseudogene. The CDR3 sequence is 19 residues long. The CDR3 spells CASSFVRQVLGDSNQPQHF. The CDR3, as DNA: TGTGCCAGCAGCTTTGTTCGCCAGGTCTTAGGGGATAGCAATCAGCCCCAGCATTTT.

The genes are TRBV5-5 and TRBJ2-7, with 7 bases that match TRBD2. The CDR3 totals 13 residues. Losses at the gene ends were 0 bases for V and 6 bases for J; bases not matched to a gene: 3. CDR1 is SGHKS and CDR2 is YYEKEE in the germline V gene (reference sequence). The DNA for the CDR3 is TGTGCCAGCAGCTTGGTTTCGGGAGGCGAGCAGTACTTC. Residues: CASSLVSGGEQYF. Variable domain in full (rest from reference TRBV5-5 and TRBJ2-7): DAGVTQSPTHLIKTRGQQVTLRCSPISGHKSVSWYQQVLGQGPQFIFQYYEKEERGRGNFPDRFSARQFPNYSSELNVNALLLGDSALYLCASSLVSGGEQYFGPGTRLTVT.

The chain's CDR3 is CAWSAPGQGSAFF. The CDR3 coding sequence is TGTGCCTGGAGTGCCCCCGGACAGGGATCAGCTTTCTTT. The chain employs TRBV30 and TRBJ1-1, with 8 bases matching TRBD1. The V gene end was trimmed by 1 base and the J gene end by 10 bases; junction bases not matched to a gene: 8. The germline V gene has CDR1 GTSNPN and CDR2 SVGIG (reference sequence). CDR3 size: 13 residues.

This chain joins TRBV18 and TRBJ2-7; 7 bases agree with TRBD2. After removal of 3 bases from V and 5 bases from J, the junction contained 7 bases not matched to a gene. The CDR3 loop spans 14 amino acids. Looked up from germline, CDR1 is KGHSH and CDR2 is LQKENI. The CDR3 spells CASSPRGSAHEQYF. CDR3 nucleotide sequence: TGTGCCAGCTCACCCCGCGGGAGTGCGCACGAGCAGTACTTC. Using reference TRBV18 and TRBJ2-7 for the parts outside the CDR3, the full variable domain is NAGVMQNPRHLVRRRGQEARLRCSPMKGHSHVYWYRQLPEEGLKFMVYLQKENIIDESGMPKERFSAEFPKEGPSILRIQQVVRGDSAAYFCASSPRGSAHEQYFGPGTRLTVT.

This chain links TRBV28 with TRBJ1-2, with D possibly being TRBD1 (5 bases). The CDR3 contains 12 residues. The germline V gene has CDR1 MDHEN and CDR2 SYDVKM. Trimming took off 7 bases at V and 4 bases at J, with 10 bases between the two ends. The DNA of the CDR3 is TGTGCCAGCACCCGGGGGGTCTATGGCTACACCTTC. Residues: CASTRGVYGYTF.

The chain employs TRBV25-1 and TRBJ2-2, with 7 bases matching TRBD1. The junction had 20 bases not matched to a gene; V was cut back by 10 bases and J by 6 bases. Germline values: CDR1 MGHDK, CDR2 SYGVNS. This CDR3 is 17 amino acids long. The CDR3 bases are TGTGCCACCCGAAGCACCCTGCTTACAGGGGCCCCCGGGGAGCTGTTTTTT. Its translation: CATRSTLLTGAPGELFF.

The chain couples TRBV18 to TRBJ2-6; the D is unclear. Trimming left V 2 bases short and J 4 bases short, with 12 bases between. This CDR3 has 16 amino acids. Per the germline V gene, CDR1 is KGHSH and CDR2 is LQKENI. The CDR3 reads CASSPSGGTGANVLTF. In nucleotides, the CDR3 is TGTGCCAGCTCACCATCCGGCGGAACGGGGGCCAACGTCCTGACTTTC. The full variable domain, its missing parts supplied by reference TRBV18 and TRBJ2-6, is NAGVMQNPRHLVRRRGQEARLRCSPMKGHSHVYWYRQLPEEGLKFMVYLQKENIIDESGMPKERFSAEFPKEGPSILRIQQVVRGDSAAYFCASSPSGGTGANVLTFGAGSRLTVL.

This clone was detected only once. V and J are TRBV4-1 and TRBJ2-5; the D gene could be TRBD1 or TRBD2 (5 bases each). TRBJ2-7 matches the DNA end more closely, so the J call is doubtful. CDR3 length: 14 residues. Germline assignment: CDR1 MGHRA and CDR2 YSYEKL. The CDR3 here is CASSPRGNSYEQYF. The CDR3 DNA sequence: TGCGCCAGCAGCCCGAGGGGCAACTCCTACGAGCAGTACTTC.

This chain uses TRBV18 with TRBJ2-1; D is possibly TRBD2 (6 bases). The CDR3 runs to 15 residues. Germline assignment: CDR1 KGHSH and CDR2 LQKENI. V was pared by 0 bases and J by 5 bases, with 11 bases between. The DNA for the CDR3 is TGTGCCAGCTCACCACCAATCGGAGGGGACAATGAGCAGTTCTTC. Its translation: CASSPPIGGDNEQFF.

V and J are TRBV9 and TRBJ1-1, with D perhaps TRBD1 (5 bases). Trimming shortened V by 0 bases and J by 1 base, and 16 bases separated the two germline ends. The CDR3 has 17 amino acids. In germline, CDR1 is SGDLS, CDR2 YYNGEE. CDR3 loop: CASSVGNMLGPNTEAFF. As DNA, the CDR3 is TGTGCCAGCAGCGTAGGTAACATGTTGGGGCCGAACACTGAAGCTTTCTTT.

About this clone itself: Other DNA sequences in this sample translate to the same CDR3. The chain uses TRBV5-6 and TRBJ2-5, with a weak D call TRBD2 (6 bases). This CDR3 spans 13 amino acids. The germline V gene encodes CDR1 SGHDT and CDR2 YYEEEE. Trimming cost V 2 bases and J 5 bases, with 10 bases left between them. The CDR3 sequence is CASSLGLAETQYF. DNA of the CDR3: TGTGCCAGCAGCTTAGGTCTAGCGGAGACCCAGTACTTC. Complete variable domain (other parts from reference TRBV5-6 and TRBJ2-5): DAGVTQSPTHLIKTRGQQVTLRCSPKSGHDTVSWYQQALGQGPQFIFQYYEEEERQRGNFPDRFSGHQFPNYSSELNVNALLLGDSALYLCASSLGLAETQYFGPGTRLLVL.

The CDR3 here is CASRKGTTTYEQYF. CDR3 DNA sequence: TGTGCCAGCAGGAAGGGGACTACAACCTACGAGCAGTACTTC. V usage is TRBV2 and J usage is TRBJ2-7; 7 nucleotides align to TRBD2. CDR3 length equals 14 residues. Germline V gene lookup returns CDR1 SNHLY and CDR2 FYNNEI. Trimming at V came to 6 bases and at J to 2 bases, leaving 7 bases not matched to a gene.

V and J are TRBV27 and TRBJ2-1; 14 nucleotides align to TRBD2. Germline CDR1 and CDR2: MNHEY and SMNVEV (reference sequence). The CDR3 extends over 15 amino acids. The J segment lost 8 bases and the V segment lost 6 bases, leaving 6 bases of the junction unmatched. The DNA for the CDR3 is TGTGCCAGCAGACCGGGACTAGCGGGAGTCGATGAGCAGTTCTTC. Translation gives CASRPGLAGVDEQFF.

The chain is built from TRBV19 and TRBJ1-3; the match to TRBD1 covers 8 bases. The germline V gene has CDR1 LNHDA and CDR2 SQIVND (reference sequence). The V segment lost 5 bases and the J segment 3 bases; nucleotides outside the gene matches: 6. The CDR3 runs to 15 residues. The CDR3 bases are TGTGCCAGTAGTGGAACAGGGGGGTTTGGAAACACCATATATTTT. Translating it yields CASSGTGGFGNTIYF.

This rearrangement joins TRBV5-1 to TRBJ1-5; no clear D gene. The ends were cut back, 2 bases at V and 7 bases at J, with 10 bases in the middle. This CDR3 comprises 13 residues. Looked up from germline, CDR1 is SGHRS and CDR2 is YFSETQ. The CDR3 is CASSFEGYQPQHF. The CDR3 DNA is TGCGCCAGCAGCTTCGAGGGTTACCAGCCCCAGCATTTT.

Concerning this clone itself: Other DNA sequences in the sample encode the same CDR3. The rearrangement links TRBV5-4 to TRBJ2-1; TRBD2 aligns across 11 bases. The length of the CDR3 is 15 residues. From germline, CDR1 is SGHNT and CDR2 YYREEE (reference sequence). J lost 3 bases, V lost 4 bases, and 3 bases had no gene match. DNA of the CDR3: TGTGCCAGCAGCCTCACTAGCGGGGGCTACAATGAGCAGTTCTTC. Translation: CASSLTSGGYNEQFF.

This clone has just one count. The chain is built from TRBV6-1 and TRBJ2-7; 12 bases are a match to TRBD2. This CDR3 is built from 15 residues. The ends lost 4 bases at V and 7 bases at J; junction bases unmatched: 8. CDR1 and CDR2 from the germline V gene are MNHNS and SASEGT. The CDR3, as DNA: TGTGCCAGCAGTGCATCTAGCGGGAGGGCCGGGGAGCAGTACTTC. Its translation: CASSASSGRAGEQYF.

The V gene is TRBV6-1, the J gene TRBJ2-5, with D perhaps TRBD1 (6 bases). V lost 6 bases to trimming and J lost 2 bases, with 10 bases between them. Germline V gene data show CDR1 as MNHNS and CDR2 as SASEGT. CDR3 length: 13 residues. The DNA of the CDR3 is TGTGCCAGCAGCCAGGACAGACAAGAGACCCAGTACTTC. This gives the protein CASSQDRQETQYF.

This sequence joins TRBV5-6 and TRBJ1-2, with no clear D. Trimming removed 4 bases at V and 5 bases at J, with 9 bases between. This CDR3 has 12 residues. The germline V gene has CDR1 SGHDT and CDR2 YYEEEE. The CDR3 loop reads CASSLLEYGYTF. The DNA for the CDR3 is TGTGCCAGCAGCCTACTCGAATATGGCTACACCTTC.

Note on this clone: The same CDR3 also results from other DNA sequences found in this sample. The chain couples TRBV6-5 to TRBJ2-7; maybe TRBD1 (5 bases). The CDR3 totals 14 residues. Germline assignment: CDR1 MNHEY and CDR2 SVGAGI. Trimming took off 3 bases at V and 1 base at J, with 10 bases between the two ends. In DNA, the CDR3 is TGTGCCAGCAGTTATCGACAGTTTTCCTACGAGCAGTACTTC. Its translation: CASSYRQFSYEQYF.

The chain joins TRBV11-1 to TRBJ1-2; TRBD1 agrees at 9 bases. The ends lost 5 bases at V and 0 bases at J; junction bases unmatched: 10. The germline V gene encodes CDR1 SGHAT and CDR2 FQDESV (reference sequence). The CDR3 is made up of 17 amino acids. This CDR3 reads CASSRPGQGSTNYGYTF. The CDR3 DNA is TGTGCCAGCAGCCGCCCGGGACAGGGCTCAACTAACTATGGCTACACCTTC.

The chain uses TRBV28 and TRBJ2-7, with 13 bases fitting TRBD2. This CDR3 is 16 amino acids long. Germline V gene sequence: CDR1 MDHEN, CDR2 SYDVKM. After removal of 2 bases from V and 0 bases from J, the junction contained 1 base not matched to a gene. The CDR3 DNA is TGTGCCAGCAGTTTAGGACTAGCGGGGGTCTCCTACGAGCAGTACTTC. Its protein is CASSLGLAGVSYEQYF.

The gene calls are TRBV7-6 and TRBJ2-4; D gene ambiguous. From germline, CDR1 is SGHVS and CDR2 FNYEAQ. The CDR3 spans 13 residues. V lost 1 base to trimming and J lost 7 bases, with 8 bases between them. The CDR3 reads CASSLGVGNIQYF. As DNA, the CDR3 is TGTGCCAGCAGCTTAGGCGTTGGGAACATTCAGTACTTC.

The chain employs TRBV14 and TRBJ1-1; D may be TRBD1 (5 bases). The CDR3 is made up of 15 amino acids. Germline CDR1 SGHDN, CDR2 FVKESK. The V end lost 0 bases, the J end lost 2 bases, and 10 bases lay between the germline ends. The CDR3: CASSQERQPNTEAFF. For the CDR3, the DNA is TGTGCCAGCAGCCAAGAGAGACAGCCCAACACTGAAGCTTTCTTT.

The rearrangement joins TRBV6-5 to TRBJ2-7; 7 bases agree with TRBD1. V trimming: 4 bases; J trimming: 4 bases; junction bases outside the gene matches: 10. CDR1 is MNHEY, CDR2 SVGAGI, per germline. CDR3 length equals 15 residues. The CDR3 DNA reads TGTGCCAGCAGTTCAGGACAGGACCGGTGGTACGAGCAGTACTTC. Translating gives CASSSGQDRWYEQYF.

This sequence joins TRBV28 and TRBJ2-2; 9 bases agree with TRBD1. Germline V lookup: CDR1 MDHEN, CDR2 SYDVKM. The CDR3 contains 15 residues. The V segment lost 9 bases and the J segment 3 bases; nucleotides outside the gene matches: 8. The CDR3 sequence is CASYGTGSDTGELFF. In DNA, the CDR3 is TGTGCCAGTTACGGGACAGGGTCGGACACCGGGGAGCTGTTTTTT. The full variable domain, with the rest looked up from reference TRBV28 and TRBJ2-2, is DVKVTQSSRYLVKRTGEKVFLECVQDMDHENMFWYRQDPGLGLRLIYFSYDVKMKEKGDIPEGYSVSREKKERFSLILESASTNQTSMYLCASYGTGSDTGELFFGEGSRLTVL.